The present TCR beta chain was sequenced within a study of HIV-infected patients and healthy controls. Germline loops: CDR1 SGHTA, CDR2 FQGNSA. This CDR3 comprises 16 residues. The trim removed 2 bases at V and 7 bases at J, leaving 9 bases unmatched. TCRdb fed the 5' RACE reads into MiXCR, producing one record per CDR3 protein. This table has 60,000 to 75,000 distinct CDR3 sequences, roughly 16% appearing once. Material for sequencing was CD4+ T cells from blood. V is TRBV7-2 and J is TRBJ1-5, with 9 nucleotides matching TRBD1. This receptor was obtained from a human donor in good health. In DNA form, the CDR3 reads TGTGCCAGCAGCTTATTGGGGACAGGGCAGGACCAGCCCCAGCATTTT. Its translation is CASSLLGTGQDQPQHF.